These T cell receptor beta chains were read from a single sample in a study of CXCR3-negative and CXCR3-positive naive CD8 T cells. After re-calling the 5' RACE reads, TCRdb lists one entry per CDR3 protein, DNA absent. This sample's table reports about 120,000 distinct CDR3 sequences. The sample was naive CXCR3+ CD8+ T cells from blood. Receptors were obtained from a human donor in good health. Some clones in this sample may be carry-over from other donors' samples. CDR3s include the opening cysteine and the closing phenylalanine or tryptophan.

V: TRBV4-2
J: TRBJ1-2
CDR3: CASSPRDFSFDGYTF

V: TRBV29-1
J: TRBJ2-7
CDR3: CSVESPGQGYEQYF

V: TRBV15
J: TRBJ2-7
CDR3: CATSKAPAYEQYF

V: TRBV21-1
J: TRBJ1-5
CDR3: CASSTLTNQPQHF

V: TRBV7-3
J: TRBJ2-1
CDR3: CASSPLGGNEQFF

V: TRBV14
J: TRBJ1-2
CDR3: CASSQRGFINYGYTF

V: TRBV29-1
J: TRBJ2-3
CDR3: CSVSGQGTGDTQYF

V: TRBV28
J: TRBJ2-7
CDR3: CASTPPRGIYEQYF

V: TRBV25-1
J: TRBJ1-6
CDR3: CASSEVSLNSPLHF

V: TRBV29-1
J: TRBJ2-7
CDR3: CSVERDGGGHEQYF

V: TRBV6-4
J: TRBJ1-1
CDR3: CASSDGGRATEALF

V: TRBV12-3/TRBV12-4
J: TRBJ2-5
CDR3: CASTGASGLQETQYF

V: TRBV6-2/TRBV6-3
J: TRBJ1-1
CDR3: CASSPTGTQAFF

V: TRBV29-1
J: TRBJ1-2
CDR3: CSVERDDGYTF

V: TRBV6-2/TRBV6-3
J: TRBJ2-7
CDR3: CASSLGGRGHEQYF

V: TRBV6-5
J: TRBJ1-1
CDR3: CASSPMGQLNTEAFF

V: TRBV29-1
J: TRBJ2-7
CDR3: CSVGNSGRYEQYF

V: TRBV6-1
J: TRBJ1-2
CDR3: CASNSRYYGYTF

V: TRBV7-8
J: TRBJ2-1
CDR3: CASSSTRSSYNEQFF

V: TRBV12-3/TRBV12-4
J: TRBJ1-4
CDR3: CASSARDRETNEKLFF

V: TRBV5-5
J: TRBJ2-2
CDR3: CASSPWELNTGELFF

V: TRBV6-6
J: TRBJ2-7
CDR3: CASSYWSDPSYEQYF

V: TRBV14
J: TRBJ2-7
CDR3: CASSQATGTSGTLPYEQYF

V: TRBV7-9
J: TRBJ2-7
CDR3: CASSPTAGDYLASYEQYF

V: TRBV5-1
J: TRBJ2-3
CDR3: CASSPASGGFTDTQYF

V: TRBV27
J: TRBJ1-1
CDR3: CASSFLKGWGDTEAFF

V: TRBV2
J: TRBJ2-3
CDR3: CASNMPLTSPSDTQYF

V: TRBV29-1
J: TRBJ2-7
CDR3: CSVHLGGSYEQYF

V: TRBV7-2
J: TRBJ1-5
CDR3: CASSTDYNQPQHF

V: TRBV11-1
J: TRBJ1-1
CDR3: CASSLRGQIEAFF

V: TRBV5-5
J: TRBJ2-7
CDR3: CASSFRSEFYEQYF

V: TRBV5-1
J: TRBJ1-1
CDR3: CASSPPAGGTEAFF

V: TRBV28
J: TRBJ2-7
CDR3: CASSGDREPTYEQYF

V: TRBV29-1
J: TRBJ2-3
CDR3: CSVARRLAGKLTDTQYF

V: TRBV7-9
J: TRBJ1-2
CDR3: CASSLWSGNGYTF

V: TRBV7-7
J: TRBJ2-1
CDR3: CASSLALGGPGEQFF

V: TRBV7-9
J: TRBJ1-1
CDR3: CASSSRNRQGANTEAFF

V: TRBV28
J: TRBJ1-2
CDR3: CASSPLETESYGYTF

V: TRBV7-6
J: TRBJ2-7
CDR3: CASSPDIFGSYEQYF

V: TRBV15
J: TRBJ2-3
CDR3: CATSSTRDTSSTDTQYF

V: TRBV20-1
J: TRBJ2-1
CDR3: CSAPESLAGSFRNEQFF

V: TRBV7-8
J: TRBJ1-2
CDR3: CASSRRPKTEGYTF

V: TRBV25-1
J: TRBJ1-1
CDR3: CASSEPTGSEDMAFF

V: TRBV5-1
J: TRBJ2-1
CDR3: CASTIINGDEQFF

V: TRBV4-3
J: TRBJ2-1
CDR3: CASSQDIGDNEQFF

V: TRBV30
J: TRBJ2-1
CDR3: CAWAAGESYNEQFF

V: TRBV19
J: TRBJ1-1
CDR3: CASTWDVSTEAFF

V: TRBV10-3
J: TRBJ2-5
CDR3: CAISLAGVEETQYF

V: TRBV19
J: TRBJ2-2
CDR3: CASSGGGTGELFF

V: TRBV29-1
J: TRBJ2-1
CDR3: CSGVFDRPYTEQFF

V: TRBV7-6
J: TRBJ1-2
CDR3: CASSLEAGGADGYTF

V: TRBV7-2
J: TRBJ2-7
CDR3: CASSSGAAYEQYF

V: TRBV5-1
J: TRBJ1-1
CDR3: CASSLDPRGVSPEAFF

V: TRBV5-1
J: TRBJ2-7
CDR3: CASSLAAGTLSYEQYF